This T cell receptor beta chain was sequenced during a study of response to subunit inactivated influenza vaccine. Findings and caveats of the study: Authors suggested each seasonal influenza vaccination recruits few new T cells.

This clonotype was detected a few times. No antigen is known for it. V trimming: 4 bases; J trimming: 1 base; junction bases outside the gene matches: 4. CDR3 length: 16 amino acids. Per germline, CDR1 SGHRS and CDR2 YFSETQ. Using its own MiXCR run on the RT-PCR reads, TCRdb lists one record per CDR3 protein. Altogether approximately 530,000 distinct CDR3 sequences are present, about 8% being singletons, with the ten largest covering 10% to 15%. The TCR sequence derives from a man between 50 and 75 years old who received an inactivated influenza vaccine. The sample in question was PBMCs from blood, obtained less than 30 months after vaccination. This sequence joins TRBV5-1 and TRBJ2-2, with 10 bases lining up with TRBD2. The CDR3 coding sequence is TGCGCCAGCAGCCCGGGACTAGCGATGAACACCGGGGAGCTGTTTTTT. As protein: CASSPGLAMNTGELFF.